This record covers a single T cell receptor beta chain. This table comes from immunoSEQ multiplex PCR, and its TCRdb copy is limited to in-frame clones, with some not included. The table records 120,000 to 150,000 clones, 84% of them present only once. This sample stems from a study of blood T cell repertoires in COVID-19. About the research overall: Sample material is recorded as cDNA or gDNA derived from T cells, B-cell-depleted T cells, or PBMCs.

Sequenced input: peripheral blood. The sequence was collected from an elderly woman in a cohort sampled during active or convalescent COVID-19.

This CDR3 is CASSLGQGINEQFF. The DNA of the CDR3 is TGTGCCAGCAGCCTGGGACAGGGAATCAATGAGCAGTTCTTC. The rearrangement uses TRBV7-8 and TRBJ2-1; 9 bases line up with TRBD1. Germline CDR1 reads SGHVS; CDR2 reads FQNEAQ. CDR3 length: 14 amino acids. V was pared by 5 bases and J by 6 bases, with 5 bases of the junction left unmatched.